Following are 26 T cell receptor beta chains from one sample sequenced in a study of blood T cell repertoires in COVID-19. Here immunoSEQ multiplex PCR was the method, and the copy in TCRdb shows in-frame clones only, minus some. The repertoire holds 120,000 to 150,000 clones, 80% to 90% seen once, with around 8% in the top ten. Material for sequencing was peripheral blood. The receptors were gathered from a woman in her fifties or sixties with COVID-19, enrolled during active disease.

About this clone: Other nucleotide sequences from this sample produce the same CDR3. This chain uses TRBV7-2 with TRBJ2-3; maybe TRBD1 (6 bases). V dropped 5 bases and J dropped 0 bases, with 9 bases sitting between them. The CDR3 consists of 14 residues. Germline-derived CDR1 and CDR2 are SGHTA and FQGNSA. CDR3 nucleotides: TGTGCCAGCAGCCCACAGGGTAGCACAGATACGCAGTATTTT. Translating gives CASSPQGSTDTQYF.

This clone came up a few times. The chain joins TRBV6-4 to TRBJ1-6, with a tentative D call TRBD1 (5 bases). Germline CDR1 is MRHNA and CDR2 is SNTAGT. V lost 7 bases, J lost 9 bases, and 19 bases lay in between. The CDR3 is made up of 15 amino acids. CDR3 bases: TGTGCCAGCAACGTTCCCCAGGGTCGTGGTTCACCCCTCCACTTT. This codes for CASNVPQGRGSPLHF.

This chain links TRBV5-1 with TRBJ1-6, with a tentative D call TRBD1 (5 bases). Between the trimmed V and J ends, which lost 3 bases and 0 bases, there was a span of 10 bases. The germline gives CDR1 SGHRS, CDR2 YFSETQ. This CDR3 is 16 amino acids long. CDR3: CASSSRQSSYNSPLHF. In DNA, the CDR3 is TGCGCCAGCAGCTCCCGACAGAGCTCCTATAATTCACCCCTCCACTTT.

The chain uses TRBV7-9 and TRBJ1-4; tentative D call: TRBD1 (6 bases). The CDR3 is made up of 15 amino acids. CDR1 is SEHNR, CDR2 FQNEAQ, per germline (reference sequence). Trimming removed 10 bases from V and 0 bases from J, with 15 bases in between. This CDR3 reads CAIAGAGATNEKLFF. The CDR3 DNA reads TGTGCCATCGCAGGGGCGGGTGCAACTAATGAAAAACTGTTTTTT.

The CDR3 loop is CASSLLENTGELFF. CDR3 bases: TGTGCCAGCAGCTTGCTAGAGAACACCGGGGAGCTGTTTTTT. The gene calls are TRBV5-4 and TRBJ2-2, with D unclear. The CDR3 contains 14 residues. Trimming stripped 1 base from V and 1 base from J, with 5 bases between. CDR1 and CDR2 (germline): SGHNT, YYREEE (reference sequence).

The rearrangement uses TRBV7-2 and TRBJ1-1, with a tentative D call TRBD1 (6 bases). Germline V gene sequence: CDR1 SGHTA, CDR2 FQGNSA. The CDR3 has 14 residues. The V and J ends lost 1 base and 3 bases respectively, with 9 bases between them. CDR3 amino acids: CASSLEGGYTEAFF. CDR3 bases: TGTGCCAGCAGCTTAGAGGGGGGGTACACTGAAGCTTTCTTT.

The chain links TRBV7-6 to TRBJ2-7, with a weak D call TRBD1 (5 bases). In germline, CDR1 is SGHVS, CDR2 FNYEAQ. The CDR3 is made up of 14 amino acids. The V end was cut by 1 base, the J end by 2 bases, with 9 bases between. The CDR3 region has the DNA TGTGCCAGCAGCTTAGGGCCAGGGACCTACGAGCAGTACTTC. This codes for CASSLGPGTYEQYF.

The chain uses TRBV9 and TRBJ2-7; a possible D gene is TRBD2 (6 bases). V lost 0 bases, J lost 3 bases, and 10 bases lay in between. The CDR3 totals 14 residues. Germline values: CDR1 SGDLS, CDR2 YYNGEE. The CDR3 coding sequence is TGTGCCAGCAGCGTAGCCGCGGGGATCTACGAGCAGTACTTC. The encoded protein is CASSVAAGIYEQYF. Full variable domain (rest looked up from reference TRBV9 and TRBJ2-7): DSGVTQTPKHLITATGQRVTLRCSPRSGDLSVYWYQQSLDQGLQFLIQYYNGEERAKGNILERFSAQQFPDLHSELNLSSLELGDSALYFCASSVAAGIYEQYFGPGTRLTVT.

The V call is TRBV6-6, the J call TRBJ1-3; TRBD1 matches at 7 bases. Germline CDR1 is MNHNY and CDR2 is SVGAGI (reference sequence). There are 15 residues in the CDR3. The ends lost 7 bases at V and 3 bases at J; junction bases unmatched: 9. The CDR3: CASTNQGEFGNTIYF. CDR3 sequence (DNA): TGTGCCAGCACCAACCAGGGGGAATTTGGAAACACCATATATTTT.

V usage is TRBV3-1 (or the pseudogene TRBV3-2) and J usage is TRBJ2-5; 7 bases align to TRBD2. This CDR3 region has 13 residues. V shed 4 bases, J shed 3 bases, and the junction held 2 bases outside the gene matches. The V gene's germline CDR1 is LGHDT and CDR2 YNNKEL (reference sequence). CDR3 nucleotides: TGTGCCAGCAGCCGTGGGGGGGAAGAGACCCAGTACTTC. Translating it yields CASSRGGEETQYF.

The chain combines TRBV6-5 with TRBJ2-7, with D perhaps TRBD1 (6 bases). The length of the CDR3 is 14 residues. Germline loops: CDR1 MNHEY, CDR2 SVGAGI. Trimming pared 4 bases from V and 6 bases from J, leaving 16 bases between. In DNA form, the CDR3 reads TGTGCCAGCAGTTTAGCAACAGGGCGTAGCGAGCAGTACTTC. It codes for CASSLATGRSEQYF.

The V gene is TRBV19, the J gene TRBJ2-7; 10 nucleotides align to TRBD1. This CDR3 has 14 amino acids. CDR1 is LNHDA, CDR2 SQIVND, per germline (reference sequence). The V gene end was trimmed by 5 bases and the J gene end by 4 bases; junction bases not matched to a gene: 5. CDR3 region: CASSPRTGGYEQYF. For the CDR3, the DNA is TGTGCCAGTAGTCCCCGGACAGGGGGTTACGAGCAGTACTTC.

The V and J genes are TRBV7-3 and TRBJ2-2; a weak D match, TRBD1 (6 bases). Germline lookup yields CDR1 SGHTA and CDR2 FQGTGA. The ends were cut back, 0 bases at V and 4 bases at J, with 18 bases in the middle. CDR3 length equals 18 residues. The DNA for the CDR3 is TGTGCCAGCAGCTTAACGGCCCAAACAGGGACGGGCACCGGGGAGCTGTTTTTT. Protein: CASSLTAQTGTGTGELFF.

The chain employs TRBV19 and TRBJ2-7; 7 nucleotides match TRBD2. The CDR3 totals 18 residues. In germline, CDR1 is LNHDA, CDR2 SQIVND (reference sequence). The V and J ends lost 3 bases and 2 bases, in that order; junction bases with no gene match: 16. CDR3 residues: CASSILGARAGSTYEQYF. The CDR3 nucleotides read TGTGCCAGTAGTATCCTAGGAGCTCGAGCGGGGTCAACCTACGAGCAGTACTTC.

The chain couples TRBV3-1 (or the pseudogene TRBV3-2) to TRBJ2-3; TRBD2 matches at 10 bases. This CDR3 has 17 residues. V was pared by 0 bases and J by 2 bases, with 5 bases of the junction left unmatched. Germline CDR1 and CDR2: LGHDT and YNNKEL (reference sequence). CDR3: CASSQDLSGGATDTQYF. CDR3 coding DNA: TGTGCCAGCAGCCAAGATCTGAGCGGGGGGGCCACAGATACGCAGTATTTT.

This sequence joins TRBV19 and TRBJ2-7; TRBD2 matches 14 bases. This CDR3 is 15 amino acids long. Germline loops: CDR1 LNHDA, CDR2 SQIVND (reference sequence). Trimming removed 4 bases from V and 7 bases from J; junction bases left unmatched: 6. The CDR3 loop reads CASSTGLAGVGEQYF. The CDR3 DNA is TGTGCCAGTAGTACGGGACTAGCGGGGGTAGGAGAGCAGTACTTC.

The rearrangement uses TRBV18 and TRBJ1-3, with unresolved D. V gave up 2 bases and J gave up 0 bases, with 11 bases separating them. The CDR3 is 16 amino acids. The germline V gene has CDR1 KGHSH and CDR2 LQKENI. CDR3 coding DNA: TGTGCCAGCTCACCATGGGGAGAGGACTCTGGAAACACCATATATTTT. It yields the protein CASSPWGEDSGNTIYF.

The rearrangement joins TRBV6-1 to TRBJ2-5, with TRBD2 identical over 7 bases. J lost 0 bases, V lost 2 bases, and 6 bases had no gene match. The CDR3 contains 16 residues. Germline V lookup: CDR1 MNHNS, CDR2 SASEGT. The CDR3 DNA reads TGTGCCAGCAGTGAATGGCTAGCGGACAACCAAGAGACCCAGTACTTC. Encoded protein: CASSEWLADNQETQYF.

This CDR3 reads CASSPRGTSGPEAFF. In nucleotides, the CDR3 is TGTGCCAGCAGCCCACGCGGGACCTCGGGTCCTGAAGCTTTCTTT. The J gene is TRBJ1-1, the V gene TRBV3-1 (or the pseudogene TRBV3-2); D might be TRBD1 (5 bases). Germline lookup yields CDR1 LGHDT and CDR2 YNNKEL (reference sequence). With 4 bases removed from V and 6 bases from J, the gap between germline ends came to 18 bases. The CDR3 loop spans 15 amino acids.

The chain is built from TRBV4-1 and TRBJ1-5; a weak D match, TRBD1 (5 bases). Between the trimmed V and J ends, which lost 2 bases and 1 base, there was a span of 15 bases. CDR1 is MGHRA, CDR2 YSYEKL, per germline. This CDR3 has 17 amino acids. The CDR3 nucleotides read TGCGCCAGCAGCCAACCTGGGGGGTCCTCCAGCAATCAGCCCCAGCATTTT. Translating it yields CASSQPGGSSSNQPQHF.

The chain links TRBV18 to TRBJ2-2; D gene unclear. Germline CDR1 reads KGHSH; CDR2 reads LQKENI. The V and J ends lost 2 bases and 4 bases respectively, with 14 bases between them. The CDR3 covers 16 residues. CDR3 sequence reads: CASSPYPNRGTGELFF. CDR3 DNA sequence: TGTGCCAGCTCACCATATCCAAATCGAGGCACCGGGGAGCTGTTTTTT. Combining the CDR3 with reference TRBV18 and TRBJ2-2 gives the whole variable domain NAGVMQNPRHLVRRRGQEARLRCSPMKGHSHVYWYRQLPEEGLKFMVYLQKENIIDESGMPKERFSAEFPKEGPSILRIQQVVRGDSAAYFCASSPYPNRGTGELFFGEGSRLTVL.

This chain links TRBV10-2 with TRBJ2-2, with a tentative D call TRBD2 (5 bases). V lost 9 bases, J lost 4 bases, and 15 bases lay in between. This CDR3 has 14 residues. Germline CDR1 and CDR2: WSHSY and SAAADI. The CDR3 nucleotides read TGCGCCAGTGAGGAATTTGGGAGCACCGGGGAGCTGTTTTTT. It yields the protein CASEEFGSTGELFF.

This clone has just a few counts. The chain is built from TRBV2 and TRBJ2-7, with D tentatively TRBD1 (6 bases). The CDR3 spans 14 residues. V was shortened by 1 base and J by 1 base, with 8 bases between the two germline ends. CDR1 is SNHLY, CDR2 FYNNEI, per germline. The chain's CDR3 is CASSEEGQSYEQYF. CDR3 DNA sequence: TGTGCCAGCAGTGAAGAGGGACAATCCTACGAGCAGTACTTC.

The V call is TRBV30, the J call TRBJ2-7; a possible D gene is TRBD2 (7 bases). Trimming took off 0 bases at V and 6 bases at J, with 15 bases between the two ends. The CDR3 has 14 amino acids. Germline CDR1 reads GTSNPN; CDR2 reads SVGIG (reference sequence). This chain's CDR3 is CAWSVGGAGLEQYF. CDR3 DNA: TGTGCCTGGAGTGTGGGGGGGGCAGGCCTCGAGCAGTACTTC.

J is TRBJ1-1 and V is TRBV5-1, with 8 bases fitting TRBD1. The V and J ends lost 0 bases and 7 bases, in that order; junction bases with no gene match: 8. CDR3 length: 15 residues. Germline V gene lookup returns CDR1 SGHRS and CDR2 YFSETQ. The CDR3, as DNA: TGCGCCAGCAGCTTGGTCCCAGGACAGGGCGGTGAAGCTTTCTTT. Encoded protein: CASSLVPGQGGEAFF.

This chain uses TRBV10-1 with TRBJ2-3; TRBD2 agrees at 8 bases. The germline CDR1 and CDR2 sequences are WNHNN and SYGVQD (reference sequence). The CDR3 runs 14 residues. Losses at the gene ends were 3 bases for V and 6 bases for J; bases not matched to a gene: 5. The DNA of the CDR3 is TGCGCCAGCAGTGAAGCGGGGGATTTGGATACGCAGTATTTT. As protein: CASSEAGDLDTQYF.